A selection of T cell receptor beta chains follows, all from one sample in a study of blood T cell repertoires in COVID-19. TCRdb's copy holds only in-frame clones and misses some; the assay was immunoSEQ multiplex PCR. The sample holds 200,000 to 300,000 clones, roughly four fifths seen once. Sequencing was carried out using peripheral blood. These receptors all come from a man in his forties or fifties with acute or convalescent COVID-19. CDR3s include the opening cysteine and the closing phenylalanine or tryptophan. Fields, in order: D gene, V gene, J gene, clone size, CDR3 DNA, CDR3 protein. D genes are given only for firm matches. The size of a clone is reported for some rows only, either as once, few or many, or as a class for expanded clones.

D: -
V: TRBV18
J: TRBJ1-1
size: -
DNA: TGTGCCAGCTCAGTCTCTACGGGTGAAGCTTTCTTT
CDR3: CASSVSTGEAFF

D: -
V: TRBV3-1/TRBV3-2
J: TRBJ1-3
size: -
DNA: TGTGCCAGCAGCATTTCAAGCGAAAACACCATATATTTT
CDR3: CASSISSENTIYF

D: -
V: TRBV11-3
J: TRBJ2-1
size: -
DNA: TGTGCCAGCAGAGCGGGTAGCTCCTACAATGAGCAGTTCTTC
CDR3: CASRAGSSYNEQFF

D: -
V: TRBV5-4
J: TRBJ1-6
size: -
DNA: TGTGCCAGCAGCCCTCGCAGCGGCGGCTCCAATTCACCCCTCCACTTT
CDR3: CASSPRSGGSNSPLHF

D: TRBD1
V: TRBV7-9
J: TRBJ2-5
size: -
DNA: TGTGCCAGCAGTTCCGGGACAGGGAGGGAGACCCAGTACTTC
CDR3: CASSSGTGRETQYF

D: TRBD1
V: TRBV28
J: TRBJ1-4
size: -
DNA: TGTGCTCATAGAACAGGGGGCTTGTTTTGGGAAAAACTGTTTTTT
CDR3: CAHRTGGLFWEKLFF

D: -
V: TRBV19
J: TRBJ1-6
size: -
DNA: TGTGCCAGTAGTAACTCCGTTAATTCACCCCTCCACTTT
CDR3: CASSNSVNSPLHF

D: -
V: TRBV15
J: TRBJ2-1
size: once
DNA: TGTGCCACCAGCAGAGCCGGGAGCTACAATGAGCAGTTCTTC
CDR3: CATSRAGSYNEQFF

D: TRBD1
V: TRBV19
J: TRBJ1-6
size: -
DNA: TGTGCCAGTAGTATCGGGGACAGGTCACCCCTCCACTTT
CDR3: CASSIGDRSPLHF

D: TRBD2
V: TRBV7-9
J: TRBJ2-1
size: many
DNA: TGTGCCAGCAGCTTAGGAAGCGGGAGTTGGGTGTTCTTC
CDR3: CASSLGSGSWVFF

D: -
V: TRBV7-3
J: TRBJ2-3
size: -
DNA: TGTGCCAGCAGCTTAAACGGAGGCACAGATACGCAGTATTTT
CDR3: CASSLNGGTDTQYF

D: -
V: TRBV27
J: TRBJ2-7
size: -
DNA: TGTGCCAGCAGTTTATCCTCCGGCGGCGAGCAGTACTTC
CDR3: CASSLSSGGEQYF

D: -
V: TRBV12-3/TRBV12-4
J: TRBJ2-7
size: -
DNA: TGTGCCAGCAGTATTACTAACTCCTACGAGCAGTACTTC
CDR3: CASSITNSYEQYF

D: -
V: TRBV11-3
J: TRBJ1-1
size: -
DNA: TGTGCCAGCAGCTTAGGGGCAGACATGAACACTGAAGCTTTCTTT
CDR3: CASSLGADMNTEAFF

D: -
V: TRBV6-1
J: TRBJ2-1
size: -
DNA: TGTGCCAGCAGTGAATGGAGAGGGGGTGAGCAGTTCTTC
CDR3: CASSEWRGGEQFF

D: TRBD2
V: TRBV4-1
J: TRBJ2-3
size: -
DNA: TGCGCCAGCAGCCAAGATGGGGGGTCCTGGGCGGGAGAGTTGGCAGATACGCAGTATTTT
CDR3: CASSQDGGSWAGELADTQYF

D: TRBD2
V: TRBV11-3
J: TRBJ2-3
size: -
DNA: TGTGCCAGCAGCTTAGATCGGGGAGGGCATCACCGCACAGATACGCAGTATTTT
CDR3: CASSLDRGGHHRTDTQYF

D: -
V: TRBV11-2
J: TRBJ2-7
size: -
DNA: TGTGCCAGCAGCTACCTGGGACATGCCTACGAGCAGTACTTC
CDR3: CASSYLGHAYEQYF

D: TRBD1
V: TRBV9
J: TRBJ1-3
size: -
DNA: TGTGCCAGCAGCGCCCAGGGGGAAGAGGTCGACACCATATATTTT
CDR3: CASSAQGEEVDTIYF

D: -
V: TRBV5-4
J: TRBJ2-7
size: -
DNA: TGTGCCAGCAGCACGATGGGAGTCCGGGAGCAGTACTTC
CDR3: CASSTMGVREQYF

D: TRBD2
V: TRBV28
J: TRBJ2-1
size: few
DNA: TGTGCCAGCGTCCGCGGGGGGACGAGCTCCTACAATGAGCAGTTCTTC
CDR3: CASVRGGTSSYNEQFF